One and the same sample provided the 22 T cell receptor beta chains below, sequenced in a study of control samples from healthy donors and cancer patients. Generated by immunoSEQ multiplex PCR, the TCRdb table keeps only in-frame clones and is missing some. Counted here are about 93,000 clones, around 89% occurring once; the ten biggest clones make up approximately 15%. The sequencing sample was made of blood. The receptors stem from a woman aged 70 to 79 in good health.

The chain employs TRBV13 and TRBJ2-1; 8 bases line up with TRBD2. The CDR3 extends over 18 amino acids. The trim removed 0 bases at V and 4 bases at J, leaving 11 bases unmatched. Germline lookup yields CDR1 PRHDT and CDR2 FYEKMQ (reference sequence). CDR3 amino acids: CASSLGVSGDPLYNEQFF. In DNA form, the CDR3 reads TGTGCCAGCAGCTTAGGGGTTAGCGGGGACCCGTTATACAATGAGCAGTTCTTC.

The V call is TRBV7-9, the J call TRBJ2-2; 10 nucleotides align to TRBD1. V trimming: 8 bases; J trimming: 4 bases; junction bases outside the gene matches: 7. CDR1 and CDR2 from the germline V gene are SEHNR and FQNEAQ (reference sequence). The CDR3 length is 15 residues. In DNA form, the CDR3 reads TGTGCCAGCGGGTCCGGGACAGGGGCCACCGGGGAGCTGTTTTTT. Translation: CASGSGTGATGELFF. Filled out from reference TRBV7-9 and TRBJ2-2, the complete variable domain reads DTGVSQNPRHKITKRGQNVTFRCDPISEHNRLYWYRQTLGQGPEFLTYFQNEAQLEKSRLLSDRFSAERPKGSFSTLEIQRTEQGDSAMYLCASGSGTGATGELFFGEGSRLTVL.

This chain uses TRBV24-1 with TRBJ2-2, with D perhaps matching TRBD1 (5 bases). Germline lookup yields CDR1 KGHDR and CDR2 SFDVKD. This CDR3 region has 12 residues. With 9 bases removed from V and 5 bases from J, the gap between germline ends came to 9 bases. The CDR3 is CATLGLTGELFF. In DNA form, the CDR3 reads TGTGCCACCCTGGGGCTTACCGGGGAGCTGTTTTTT.

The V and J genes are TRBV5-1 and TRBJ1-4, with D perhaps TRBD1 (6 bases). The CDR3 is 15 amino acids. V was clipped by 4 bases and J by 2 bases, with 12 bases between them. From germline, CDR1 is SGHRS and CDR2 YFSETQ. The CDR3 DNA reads TGCGCCAGCAGCAGAACAGGGATGACTAATGAAAAACTGTTTTTT. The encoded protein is CASSRTGMTNEKLFF.

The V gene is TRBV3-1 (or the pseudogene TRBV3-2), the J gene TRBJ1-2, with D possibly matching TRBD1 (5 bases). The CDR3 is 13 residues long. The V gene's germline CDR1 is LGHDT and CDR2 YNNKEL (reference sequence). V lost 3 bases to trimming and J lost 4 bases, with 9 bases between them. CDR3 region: CASSQRGSYGYTF. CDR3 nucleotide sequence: TGTGCCAGCAGCCAGAGGGGTAGCTATGGCTACACCTTC.

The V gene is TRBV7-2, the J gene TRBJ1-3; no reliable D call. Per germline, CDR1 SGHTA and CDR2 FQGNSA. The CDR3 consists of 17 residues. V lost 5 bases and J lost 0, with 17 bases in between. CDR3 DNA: TGTGCCAGCAGCCACCCCCCCGCGACTGTCTCTGGAAACACCATATATTTT. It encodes CASSHPPATVSGNTIYF.

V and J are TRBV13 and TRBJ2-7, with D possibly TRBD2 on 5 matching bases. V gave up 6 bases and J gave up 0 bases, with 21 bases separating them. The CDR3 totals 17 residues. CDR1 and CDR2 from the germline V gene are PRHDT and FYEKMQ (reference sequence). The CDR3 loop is CASSPPKAAPLSYEQYF. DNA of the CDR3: TGTGCCAGCAGTCCCCCCAAAGCGGCTCCCCTCTCCTACGAGCAGTACTTC.

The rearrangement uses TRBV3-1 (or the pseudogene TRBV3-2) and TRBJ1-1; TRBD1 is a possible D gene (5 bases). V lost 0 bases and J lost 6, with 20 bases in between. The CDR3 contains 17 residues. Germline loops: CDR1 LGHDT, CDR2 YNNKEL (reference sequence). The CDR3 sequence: CASSQEEVRGGEAEAFF. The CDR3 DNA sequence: TGTGCCAGCAGCCAAGAAGAGGTAAGGGGCGGGGAGGCTGAAGCTTTCTTT.

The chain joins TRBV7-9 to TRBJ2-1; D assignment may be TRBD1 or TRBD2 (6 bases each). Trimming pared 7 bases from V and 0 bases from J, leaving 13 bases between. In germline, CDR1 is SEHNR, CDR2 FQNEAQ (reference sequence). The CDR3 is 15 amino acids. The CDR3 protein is CASIQGTASYNEQFF. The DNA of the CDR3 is TGTGCCAGCATCCAGGGGACTGCCTCCTACAATGAGCAGTTCTTC.

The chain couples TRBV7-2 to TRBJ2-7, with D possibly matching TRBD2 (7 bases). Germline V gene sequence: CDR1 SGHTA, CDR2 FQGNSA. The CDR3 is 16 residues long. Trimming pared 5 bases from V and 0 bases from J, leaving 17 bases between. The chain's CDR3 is CASSTWGGPSSYEQYF. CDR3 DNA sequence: TGTGCCAGCAGCACGTGGGGGGGGCCCAGCTCCTACGAGCAGTACTTC.

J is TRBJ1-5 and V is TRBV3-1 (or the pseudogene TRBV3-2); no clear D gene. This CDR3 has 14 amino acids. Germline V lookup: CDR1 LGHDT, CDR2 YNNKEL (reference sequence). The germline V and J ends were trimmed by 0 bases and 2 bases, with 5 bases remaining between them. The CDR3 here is CASSQDGGNQPQHF. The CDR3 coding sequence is TGTGCCAGCAGCCAAGATGGGGGCAATCAGCCCCAGCATTTT.

The CDR3 loop reads CASSPRGVTQYF. CDR3 in DNA: TGTGCCAGCAGTCCCCGAGGGGTGACCCAGTACTTC. J is TRBJ2-5 and V is TRBV12-3 or TRBV12-4; possibly TRBD1 or TRBD2 for D (5 bases each). The CDR3 consists of 12 residues. The V and J ends lost 5 bases and 7 bases respectively, with 11 bases between them.

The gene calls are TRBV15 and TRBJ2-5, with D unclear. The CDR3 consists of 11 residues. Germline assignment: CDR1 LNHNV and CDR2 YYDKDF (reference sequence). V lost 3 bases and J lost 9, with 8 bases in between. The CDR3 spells CATSSGWAQYF. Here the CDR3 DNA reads TGTGCCACCAGCAGCGGATGGGCCCAGTACTTC.

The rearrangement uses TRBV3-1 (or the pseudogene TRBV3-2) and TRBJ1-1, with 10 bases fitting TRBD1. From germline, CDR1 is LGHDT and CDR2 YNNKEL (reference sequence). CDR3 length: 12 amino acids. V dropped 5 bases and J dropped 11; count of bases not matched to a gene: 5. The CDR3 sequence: CASSYRTGGAFF. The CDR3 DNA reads TGTGCCAGCAGCTATCGGACAGGGGGGGCTTTCTTT.

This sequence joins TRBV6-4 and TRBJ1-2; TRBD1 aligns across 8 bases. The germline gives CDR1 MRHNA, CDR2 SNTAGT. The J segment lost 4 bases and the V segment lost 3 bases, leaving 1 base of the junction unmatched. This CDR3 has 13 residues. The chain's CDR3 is CASSEGTGYGYTF. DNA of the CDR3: TGTGCCAGCAGTGAAGGGACAGGCTATGGCTACACCTTC.

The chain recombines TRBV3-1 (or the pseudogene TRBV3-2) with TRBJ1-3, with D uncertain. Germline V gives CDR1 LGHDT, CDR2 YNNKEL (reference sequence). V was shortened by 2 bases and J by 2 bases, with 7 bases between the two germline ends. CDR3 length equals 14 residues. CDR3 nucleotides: TGTGCCAGCAGCCAAAGGGAGGCTGGAAACACCATATATTTT. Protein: CASSQREAGNTIYF.

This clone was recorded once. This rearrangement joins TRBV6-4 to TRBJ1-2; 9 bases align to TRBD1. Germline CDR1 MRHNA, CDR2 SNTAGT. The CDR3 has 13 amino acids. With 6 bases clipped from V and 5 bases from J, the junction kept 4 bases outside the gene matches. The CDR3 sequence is CASRPGTGYGYTF. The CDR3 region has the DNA TGTGCCAGCAGACCCGGGACAGGGTATGGCTACACCTTC.

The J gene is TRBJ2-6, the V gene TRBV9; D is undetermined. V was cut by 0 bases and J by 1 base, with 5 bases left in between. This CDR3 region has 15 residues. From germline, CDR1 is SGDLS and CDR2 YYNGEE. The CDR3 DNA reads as TGTGCCAGCAGCGTAGTAATGTCTGGGGCCAACGTCCTGACTTTC. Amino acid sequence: CASSVVMSGANVLTF. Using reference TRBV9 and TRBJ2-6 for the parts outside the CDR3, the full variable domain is DSGVTQTPKHLITATGQRVTLRCSPRSGDLSVYWYQQSLDQGLQFLIQYYNGEERAKGNILERFSAQQFPDLHSELNLSSLELGDSALYFCASSVVMSGANVLTFGAGSRLTVL.

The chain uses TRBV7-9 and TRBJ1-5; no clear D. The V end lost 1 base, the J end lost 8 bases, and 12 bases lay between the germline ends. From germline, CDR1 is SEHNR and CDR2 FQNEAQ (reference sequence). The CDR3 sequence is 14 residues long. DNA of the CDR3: TGTGCCAGCAGCTTAGGGGCGGTAGGAGAGCCCCAGCATTTT. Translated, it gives CASSLGAVGEPQHF. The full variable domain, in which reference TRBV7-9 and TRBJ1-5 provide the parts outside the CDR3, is DTGVSQNPRHKITKRGQNVTFRCDPISEHNRLYWYRQTLGQGPEFLTYFQNEAQLEKSRLLSDRFSAERPKGSFSTLEIQRTEQGDSAMYLCASSLGAVGEPQHFGDGTRLSIL.

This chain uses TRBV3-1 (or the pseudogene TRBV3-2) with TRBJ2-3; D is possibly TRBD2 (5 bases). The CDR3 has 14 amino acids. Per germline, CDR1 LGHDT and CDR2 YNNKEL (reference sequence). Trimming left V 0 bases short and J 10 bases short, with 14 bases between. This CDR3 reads CASSQDGGGGAQYF. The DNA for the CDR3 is TGTGCCAGCAGCCAAGATGGAGGAGGCGGCGCGCAGTATTTT.

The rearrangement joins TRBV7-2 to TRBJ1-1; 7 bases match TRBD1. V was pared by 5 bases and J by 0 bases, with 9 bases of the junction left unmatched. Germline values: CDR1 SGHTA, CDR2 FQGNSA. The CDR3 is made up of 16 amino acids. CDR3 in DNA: TGTGCCAGCAGCCCCGGGACAGCGGGATTGAACACTGAAGCTTTCTTT. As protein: CASSPGTAGLNTEAFF.

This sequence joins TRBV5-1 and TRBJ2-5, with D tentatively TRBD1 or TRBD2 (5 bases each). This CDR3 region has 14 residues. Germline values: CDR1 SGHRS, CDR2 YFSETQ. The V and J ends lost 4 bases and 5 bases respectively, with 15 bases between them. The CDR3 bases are TGCGCCAGCAGCGTGGGACCCTCTGGGGAGACCCAGTACTTC. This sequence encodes CASSVGPSGETQYF.